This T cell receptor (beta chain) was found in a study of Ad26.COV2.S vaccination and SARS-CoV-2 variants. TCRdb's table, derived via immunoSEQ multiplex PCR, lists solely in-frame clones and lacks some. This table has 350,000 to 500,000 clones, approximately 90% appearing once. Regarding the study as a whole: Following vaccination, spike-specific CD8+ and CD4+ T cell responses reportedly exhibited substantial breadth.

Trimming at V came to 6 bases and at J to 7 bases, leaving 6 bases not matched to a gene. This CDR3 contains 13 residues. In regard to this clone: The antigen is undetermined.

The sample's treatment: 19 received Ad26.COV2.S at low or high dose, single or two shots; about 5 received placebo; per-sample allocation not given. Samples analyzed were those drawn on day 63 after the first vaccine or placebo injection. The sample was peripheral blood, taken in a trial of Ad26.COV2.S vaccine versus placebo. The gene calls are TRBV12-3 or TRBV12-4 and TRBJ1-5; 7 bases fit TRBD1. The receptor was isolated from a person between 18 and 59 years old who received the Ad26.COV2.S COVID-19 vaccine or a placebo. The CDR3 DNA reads TGTGCCAGCAGCACAGGGGAGGTACAGCCCCAGCATTTT. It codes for CASSTGEVQPQHF.